The source of this T cell receptor beta chain is a study of beta chain features in type 1 diabetes. Notes on the study in general: Junctions at VDJ sites from type 1 diabetes patients had fewer insertions and more deletions. High TCR expression in some cells could lead to their over-representation in cDNA sequencing. TCRB CDR3s from Type 1 diabetes patients were moderately but significantly shorter in all four CD4+ subsets.

TCRB transcripts that were expressed got sequenced, as all of the isolated RNA had been reverse transcribed. Libraries were prepared by immunoSEQ multiplex PCR; TCRdb keeps only in-frame clonotypes and omits some of them. The sample lists roughly 150,000 clones; about 7.8% were seen once. This clone was observed a handful of times. The antigen remains undetermined. V lost 3 bases, J lost 3 bases, and 12 bases lay in between. CDR3 size: 14 residues. In germline, CDR1 is MNHEY, CDR2 SMNVEV (reference sequence). The V and J genes are TRBV27 and TRBJ2-7; D ambiguous. The origin of this receptor is a woman in her thirties or forties with type 1 diabetes. Material: central memory CD4+ T cells from blood. The CDR3 bases are TGTGCCAGCAGTTTGAATCGGCGGAACTACGAGCAGTACTTC. This translates into CASSLNRRNYEQYF.